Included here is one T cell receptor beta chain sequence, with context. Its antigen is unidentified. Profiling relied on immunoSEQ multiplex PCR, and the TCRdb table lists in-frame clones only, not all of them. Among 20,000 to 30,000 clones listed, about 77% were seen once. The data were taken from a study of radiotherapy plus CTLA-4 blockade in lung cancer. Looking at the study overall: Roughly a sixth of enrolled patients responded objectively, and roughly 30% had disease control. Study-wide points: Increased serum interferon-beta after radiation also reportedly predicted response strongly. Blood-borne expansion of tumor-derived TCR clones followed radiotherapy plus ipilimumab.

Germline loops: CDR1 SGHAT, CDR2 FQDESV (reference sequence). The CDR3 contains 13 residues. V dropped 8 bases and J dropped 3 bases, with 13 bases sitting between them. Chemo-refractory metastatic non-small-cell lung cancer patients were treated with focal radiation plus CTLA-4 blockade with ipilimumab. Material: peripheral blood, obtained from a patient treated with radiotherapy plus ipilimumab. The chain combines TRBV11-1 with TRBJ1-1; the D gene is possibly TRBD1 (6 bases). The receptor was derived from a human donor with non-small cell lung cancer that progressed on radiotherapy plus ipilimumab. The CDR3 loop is CASERYRDTEAFF. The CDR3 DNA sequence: TGTGCCAGCGAGAGGTACAGGGACACTGAAGCTTTCTTT.